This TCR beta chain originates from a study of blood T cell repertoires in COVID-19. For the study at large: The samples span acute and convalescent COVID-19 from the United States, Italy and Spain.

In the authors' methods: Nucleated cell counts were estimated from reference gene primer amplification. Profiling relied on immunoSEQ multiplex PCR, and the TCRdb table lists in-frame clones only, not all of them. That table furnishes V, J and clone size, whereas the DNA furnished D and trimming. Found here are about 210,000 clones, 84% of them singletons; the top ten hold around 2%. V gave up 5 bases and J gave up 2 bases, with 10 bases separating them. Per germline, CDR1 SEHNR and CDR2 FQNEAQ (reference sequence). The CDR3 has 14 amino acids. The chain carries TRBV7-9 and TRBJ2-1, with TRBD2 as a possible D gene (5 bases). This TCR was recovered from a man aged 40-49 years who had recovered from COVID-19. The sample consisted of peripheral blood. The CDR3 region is CASSPTGTYNEQFF. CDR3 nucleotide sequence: TGTGCCAGCAGCCCCACCGGGACCTACAATGAGCAGTTCTTC.